This paragraph reports one T cell receptor (beta chain). What it binds is unknown. Researchers ran the PCR with 60 Vbeta and 13 Jbeta primers. This table comes from immunoSEQ multiplex PCR, and its TCRdb copy is limited to in-frame clones, with some not included. The data contain about 120,000 clones, under 90% of them singletons. The data were taken from a study of cytomegalovirus exposure and HLA in healthy donors. Regarding the study as a whole: Earlier analysis found most TCR beta V segments productive about 87% or about 30% of the time. What a later analysis reportedly showed was that an Asian-associated ancestry cluster had fewer N-insertions than the approximately 700-donor mean.

Germline V gives CDR1 MNHEY, CDR2 SVGAGI. Deletions cut 6 bases from V and 0 bases from J, with 13 bases between. The length of the CDR3 is 15 residues. This sequence was found in a young woman in good health and CMV-seronegative. The source material was PBMCs. This chain connects TRBV6-5 to TRBJ2-3, with unresolved D. Here the CDR3 DNA reads TGTGCCAGCAGCCGATCAGCGCCCAGCACAGATACGCAGTATTTT. Translation: CASSRSAPSTDTQYF.